The 19 T cell receptor beta chains below come from one sample, sequenced in a study of beta chain features in type 1 diabetes (dated by TCRdb to about 2018). General conclusions and limits of the study: A moderate but significant shortening of TCRB CDR3 length was observed in type 1 diabetes patients in all four CD4+ subsets.

Library construction relied on the immunoSEQ multiplex PCR assay. The entire isolated RNA was reverse transcribed using the High Capacity cDNA Reverse Transcription Kit, and thus expressed TCRB transcripts were sequenced. Imported from immuneACCESS, the table was reduced by TCRdb to in-frame sequences with V and J called. These copies leave out some clones; in studies compared against another copy, an unresolved V gene accounts for under half, and the cause of the remainder is not known. The sample table records 150,000 to 200,000 clones; around 9% of these occur just once. The ten largest clonotypes hold roughly 0.7% of the sample. No antigen has been identified for these receptors. The sequenced sample was central memory CD4+ T cells from blood. These receptors were obtained from a woman aged 25 to 45 with type 1 diabetes.

This clone was counted a few times. This rearrangement joins TRBV29-1 to TRBJ2-3, with a tentative D call TRBD1 (6 bases). V dropped 4 bases and J dropped 2 bases, with 10 bases sitting between them. The germline V gene encodes CDR1 SQVTM and CDR2 ANQGSEA. CDR3 length equals 13 residues. The CDR3 DNA sequence: TGCAGCGTTGGTGGGACACCCACAGATACGCAGTATTTT. Translation gives CSVGGTPTDTQYF.

The gene calls are TRBV13 and TRBJ2-1, with D possibly matching TRBD2 (6 bases). Germline CDR1 and CDR2: PRHDT and FYEKMQ (reference sequence). The germline V and J ends were trimmed by 5 bases and 7 bases, with 24 bases remaining between them. The CDR3 totals 17 residues. CDR3 DNA sequence: TGTGCCAGCAGCGAAGTGGGGAGACTAGGAAGGGGAAATGAGCAGTTCTTC. The encoded protein is CASSEVGRLGRGNEQFF.

This chain links TRBV30 with TRBJ2-1; unclear D gene. This CDR3 region has 15 residues. CDR1 is GTSNPN and CDR2 is SVGIG in the germline V gene (reference sequence). Trimming removed 3 bases at V and 0 bases at J, with 12 bases between. The DNA of the CDR3 is TGTGCCTGGAGGCGGATTCCGGGCTCCTACAATGAGCAGTTCTTC. Encoded protein: CAWRRIPGSYNEQFF.

This clone has just a few counts. The rearrangement links TRBV27 to TRBJ1-1; D is uncertain. CDR3 length: 13 amino acids. Trimming left V 9 bases short and J 1 base short, with 12 bases between. Germline CDR1 reads MNHEY; CDR2 reads SMNVEV (reference sequence). CDR3: CASRRNRNTEAFF. DNA of the CDR3: TGTGCCAGTCGAAGAAACAGGAACACTGAAGCTTTCTTT.

The V and J genes are TRBV6-6 and TRBJ2-7, with TRBD2 identical over 7 bases. V was pared by 4 bases and J by 2 bases, with 8 bases of the junction left unmatched. The CDR3 contains 15 residues. Germline lookup yields CDR1 MNHNY and CDR2 SVGAGI (reference sequence). The CDR3 sequence: CASSSPSGGTYEQYF. The CDR3 coding sequence is TGTGCCAGCAGTTCACCTAGCGGAGGTACCTACGAGCAGTACTTC.

The sample holds a few counts of this clone. V is TRBV5-1 and J is TRBJ2-6; 7 nucleotides agree with TRBD1. The trim removed 4 bases at V and 6 bases at J, leaving 7 bases unmatched. The CDR3 spans 15 residues. Germline V lookup: CDR1 SGHRS, CDR2 YFSETQ. The CDR3 nucleotides read TGCGCCAGCAGCGCACTACAGGGGTCGGCCAACGTCCTGACTTTC. Its protein product is CASSALQGSANVLTF.

As concerns this clone: One end of the junction does not line up with germline, which may come from a read error. The chain links TRBV5-4 to TRBJ2-2; D possibly corresponds to TRBD2 (6 bases). CDR3 length: 17 amino acids. Germline V gives CDR1 SGHNT, CDR2 YYREEE (reference sequence). The CDR3: CASSQGRGTGNTGELFF. CDR3 nucleotides: TGCGCCAGCAGCCAAGGCAGAGGGACTGGGAACACCGGGGAGCTGTTTTTT.

This clone was detected only a few times. V usage is TRBV29-1 and J usage is TRBJ2-7; 7 bases align to TRBD1. V was clipped by 5 bases and J by 0 bases; unmatched bases: 4. The germline CDR1 and CDR2 sequences are SQVTM and ANQGSEA. The CDR3 spans 13 residues. The CDR3 loop reads CSVRQGRSYEQYF. Here the CDR3 DNA reads TGCAGCGTTAGACAGGGCCGCTCCTACGAGCAGTACTTC.

Only a few counts were recorded for this clone. This chain uses TRBV29-1 with TRBJ2-1; weak D call: TRBD2 (6 bases). The CDR3 length is 15 residues. Germline V lookup: CDR1 SQVTM, CDR2 ANQGSEA. V was pared by 5 bases and J by 9 bases, with 23 bases between. CDR3 coding DNA: TGCAGCGTTCGCTCCGGGAGTGGCGAAGTGGGTGAGCAGTTCTTC. Its translation: CSVRSGSGEVGEQFF.

This clone was counted a few times. This same CDR3 is encoded by further DNA sequences in the sample. The rearrangement joins TRBV19 to TRBJ2-7; TRBD1 might be the D (6 bases). V was shortened by 2 bases and J by 3 bases, with 8 bases between the two germline ends. The CDR3 totals 13 residues. Germline V gives CDR1 LNHDA, CDR2 SQIVND (reference sequence). The CDR3 bases are TGTGCCAGTAGTATACACAGGGACTACGAGCAGTACTTC. It is translated as CASSIHRDYEQYF.

This clone has only a few counts. This chain links TRBV18 with TRBJ2-5; D is possibly TRBD2 (7 bases). V shed 3 bases and J shed 5 bases, with 25 bases lying between them. The CDR3 has 18 residues. Germline CDR1 reads KGHSH; CDR2 reads LQKENI. CDR3 in amino acids: CASSPGTWGGGRSETQYF. DNA of the CDR3: TGTGCCAGCTCACCCGGGACATGGGGAGGCGGGAGAAGTGAGACCCAGTACTTC.

V and J are TRBV27 and TRBJ2-3, with D possibly being TRBD2 (5 bases). Germline V gene data show CDR1 as MNHEY and CDR2 as SMNVEV (reference sequence). This CDR3 comprises 15 residues. V shed 9 bases and J shed 0 bases, with 16 bases lying between them. The CDR3 region is CASGPGGTSTDTQYF. As DNA, the CDR3 is TGTGCCAGTGGGCCCGGAGGTACTAGCACAGATACGCAGTATTTT.

The chain joins TRBV7-2 to TRBJ2-7; D ambiguous. CDR1 SGHTA and CDR2 FQGNSA come from the germline V gene. The CDR3 sequence is 14 residues long. Trimming took 0 bases from V and 0 from J, leaving 6 bases between them. CDR3 bases: TGTGCCAGCAGCTTAGCCCCGGGCTCCTACGAGCAGTACTTC. Translated: CASSLAPGSYEQYF.

This clone was detected a few times. This sequence joins TRBV5-1 and TRBJ2-7, with a possible D match to TRBD1 (5 bases). CDR1 and CDR2 (germline): SGHRS, YFSETQ. Trimming removed 0 bases at V and 3 bases at J, with 10 bases between. This CDR3 contains 14 residues. The CDR3 nucleotides are TGCGCCAGCAGCTTGGTAGCAGGGAACTACGAGCAGTACTTC. It encodes CASSLVAGNYEQYF.

This chain links TRBV29-1 with TRBJ2-7, with a tentative D call TRBD2 (5 bases). The CDR3 has 16 amino acids. Germline V gene sequence: CDR1 SQVTM, CDR2 ANQGSEA. Trimming stripped 7 bases from V and 3 bases from J, with 25 bases between. The CDR3 DNA reads TGCAGCGCTCCAGGATTCTTGGACTTTAGACACTACGAGCAGTACTTC. Its protein is CSAPGFLDFRHYEQYF.

V and J are TRBV19 and TRBJ2-2; no reliable D call. This CDR3 is built from 13 residues. V lost 5 bases and J 3 bases, leaving 7 bases between the germline ends. Looked up from germline, CDR1 is LNHDA and CDR2 is SQIVND (reference sequence). The CDR3, as DNA: TGTGCCAGTAGTCAGGAACACACCGGGGAGCTGTTTTTT. Translation: CASSQEHTGELFF.

Many counts were recorded for this clone. This chain links TRBV7-9 with TRBJ1-2; maybe TRBD1 (6 bases). There are 14 residues in the CDR3. The ends were cut back, 6 bases at V and 2 bases at J, with 13 bases in the middle. CDR1 and CDR2 from the germline V gene are SEHNR and FQNEAQ (reference sequence). DNA for the CDR3: TGTGCCAGCAGAATACAGGGTGTGAACTATGGCTACACCTTC. It specifies CASRIQGVNYGYTF.

This clone was seen more than once but under ten times. The chain uses TRBV19 and TRBJ2-7; the match to TRBD1 covers 10 bases. After removal of 3 bases from V and 3 bases from J, the junction contained 5 bases not matched to a gene. The germline CDR1 and CDR2 sequences are LNHDA and SQIVND (reference sequence). The CDR3 contains 15 residues. CDR3 protein: CASSIDGTGDYEQYF. CDR3 DNA sequence: TGTGCCAGTAGTATCGACGGGACAGGGGACTACGAGCAGTACTTC.

This clone was observed a handful of times. The V and J genes are TRBV25-1 and TRBJ2-5; 8 bases map to TRBD2. J gave up 2 bases and V 3 bases, and 5 bases lay outside the gene matches. Germline V gene lookup returns CDR1 MGHDK and CDR2 SYGVNS. This CDR3 has 15 amino acids. Here the CDR3 DNA reads TGTGCCAGCAGTGAGGGACTAGTGGCACAAGAGACCCAGTACTTC. It specifies CASSEGLVAQETQYF. The variable domain in full, completed from reference TRBV25-1 and TRBJ2-5, reads EADIYQTPRYLVIGTGKKITLECSQTMGHDKMYWYQQDPGMELHLIHYSYGVNSTEKGDLSSESTVSRIRTEHFPLTLESARPSHTSQYLCASSEGLVAQETQYFGPGTRLLVL.